The 8 T cell receptor beta chains presented below share a single source sample, sequenced in a study of radiation and T cells in renal cell carcinoma. The table came from immunoSEQ multiplex PCR; TCRdb's copy has only in-frame clones and leaves some out. The table records about 130,000 clones, approximately 90% of them present only once. Time point of the sample: baseline pretreatment blood. As for treatment: 15 Gy SBRT to primary tumor, nephrectomy 4 weeks later. Sequenced material: blood, taken from a patient whose treatment included radiotherapy and nephrectomy. The receptor source for this set is a woman between 50 and 59 years old with renal cell carcinoma.

The chain combines TRBV11-1 with TRBJ2-7; D unclear. The CDR3 totals 14 residues. The V gene's germline CDR1 is SGHAT and CDR2 FQDESV (reference sequence). The germline V and J ends were trimmed by 5 bases and 0 bases, with 11 bases remaining between them. The CDR3 DNA reads as TGTGCCAGCAGCCCCCGTGATGGCTCCTACGAGCAGTACTTC. The encoded protein is CASSPRDGSYEQYF.

The V gene is TRBV4-2, the J gene TRBJ1-2; maybe TRBD1 (5 bases). Germline CDR1 and CDR2: LGHNA and YNFKEQ. The V gene lost 0 bases and the J gene lost 7 bases, with 12 bases spanning the gap. CDR3 length: 14 amino acids. In DNA, the CDR3 is TGTGCCAGCAGCCAAGATCGCAGGGAGGGTGGCTACACCTTC. It codes for CASSQDRREGGYTF.

The chain combines TRBV6-5 with TRBJ1-2, with 8 bases fitting TRBD1. The trim removed 6 bases at V and 4 bases at J, leaving 10 bases unmatched. The CDR3 sequence is 15 residues long. Germline assignment: CDR1 MNHEY and CDR2 SVGAGI. CDR3 in amino acids: CASRPRTGMAYGYTF. The DNA for the CDR3 is TGTGCCAGCAGGCCCAGGACAGGGATGGCCTATGGCTACACCTTC.

The J gene is TRBJ2-1, the V gene TRBV5-1; D is ambiguous. Deletions cut 0 bases from V and 2 bases from J, with 9 bases between. The CDR3 is 15 residues long. Germline V CDR1 and CDR2: SGHRS, YFSETQ. The CDR3 DNA reads as TGCGCCAGCAGCTTGGAGCTAGTAGCCTACAATGAGCAGTTCTTC. Protein sequence: CASSLELVAYNEQFF.

This sequence joins TRBV7-9 and TRBJ1-2, with D possibly matching TRBD1 (6 bases). The CDR3 length is 16 residues. Germline lookup yields CDR1 SEHNR and CDR2 FQNEAQ (reference sequence). The ends were cut back, 5 bases at V and 8 bases at J, with 24 bases in the middle. DNA of the CDR3: TGTGCCAGCAGCCCTTCGAACAGGGAGATCATCGGCGGCTACACCTTC. Amino acids: CASSPSNREIIGGYTF.

The chain combines TRBV5-6 with TRBJ1-6; D gene unclear. The CDR3 totals 15 residues. Deletions cut 2 bases from V and 8 bases from J, with 14 bases between. Germline CDR1 and CDR2: SGHDT and YYEEEE. CDR3 sequence (DNA): TGTGCCAGCAGCTTTTTAGGGCCCTCCGATTCACCCCTCCACTTT. This gives the protein CASSFLGPSDSPLHF.

The chain uses TRBV5-1 and TRBJ1-2; D may be TRBD1 (6 bases). The CDR3 contains 15 residues. The germline V gene encodes CDR1 SGHRS and CDR2 YFSETQ. Trimming shortened V by 3 bases and J by 4 bases, and 16 bases separated the two germline ends. CDR3 residues: CASSSRGDVSYGYTF. Written as DNA, the CDR3 is TGCGCCAGCAGCTCAAGGGGGGACGTTAGCTATGGCTACACCTTC.

The rearrangement links TRBV5-6 to TRBJ2-5; 7 nucleotides match TRBD1. The DNA end is more similar to TRBJ2-7, so the J call may be wrong. The V gene's germline CDR1 is SGHDT and CDR2 YYEEEE. This CDR3 is 12 amino acids long. As DNA, the CDR3 is TGTGCCAGCACTCGGACAGGCTACGAGCAGTACTTC. This sequence encodes CASTRTGYEQYF.